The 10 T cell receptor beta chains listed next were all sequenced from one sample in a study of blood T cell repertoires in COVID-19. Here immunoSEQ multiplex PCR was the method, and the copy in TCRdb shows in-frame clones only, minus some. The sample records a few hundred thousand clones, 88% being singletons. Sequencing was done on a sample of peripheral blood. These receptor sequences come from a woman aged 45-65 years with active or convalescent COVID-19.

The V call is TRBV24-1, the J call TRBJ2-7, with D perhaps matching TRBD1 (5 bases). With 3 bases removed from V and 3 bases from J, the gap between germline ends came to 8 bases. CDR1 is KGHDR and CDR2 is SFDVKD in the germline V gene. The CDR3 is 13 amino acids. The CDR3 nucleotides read TGTGCCACCAGTGATGGGCAGGGCTACGAGCAGTACTTC. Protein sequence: CATSDGQGYEQYF.

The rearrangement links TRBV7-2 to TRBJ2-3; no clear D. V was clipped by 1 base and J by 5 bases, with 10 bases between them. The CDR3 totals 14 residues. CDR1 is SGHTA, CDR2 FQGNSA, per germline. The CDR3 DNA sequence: TGTGCCAGCAGCTTAGTGGCTAGAGGAGATACGCAGTATTTT. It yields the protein CASSLVARGDTQYF.

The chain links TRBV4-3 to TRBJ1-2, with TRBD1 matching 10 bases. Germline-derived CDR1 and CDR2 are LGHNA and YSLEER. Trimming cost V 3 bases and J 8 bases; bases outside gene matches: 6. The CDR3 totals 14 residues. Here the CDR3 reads CASSQGQGSKGYTF. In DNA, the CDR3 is TGCGCCAGCAGCCAGGGACAGGGGTCTAAAGGCTACACCTTC.

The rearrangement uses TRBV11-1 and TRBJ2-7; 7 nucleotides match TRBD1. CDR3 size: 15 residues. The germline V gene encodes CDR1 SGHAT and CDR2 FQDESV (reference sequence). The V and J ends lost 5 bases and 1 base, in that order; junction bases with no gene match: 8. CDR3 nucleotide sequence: TGTGCCAGCAGCCGGAACAGGGGTATTTCCTACGAGCAGTACTTC. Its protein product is CASSRNRGISYEQYF. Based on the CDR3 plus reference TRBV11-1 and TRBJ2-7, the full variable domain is EAEVAQSPRYKITEKSQAVAFWCDPISGHATLYWYRQILGQGPELLVQFQDESVVDDSQLPKDRFSAERLKGVDSTLKIQPAELGDSAMYLCASSRNRGISYEQYFGPGTRLTVT.

The CDR3, as DNA: TGTGCCATCAGTGAGGCAGGGTACACTGAAGCTTTCTTT. It encodes CAISEAGYTEAFF. V gene TRBV10-3 combines with J gene TRBJ1-1, with a weak D call TRBD1 (5 bases). The CDR3 consists of 13 residues. Deletions cut 2 bases from V and 3 bases from J, with 7 bases between. Germline V CDR1 and CDR2: ENHRY, SYGVKD.

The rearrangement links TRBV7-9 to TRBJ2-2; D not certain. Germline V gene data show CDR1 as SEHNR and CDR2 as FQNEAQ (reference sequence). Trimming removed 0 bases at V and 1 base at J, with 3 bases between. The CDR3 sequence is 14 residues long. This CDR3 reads CASSLALNTGELFF. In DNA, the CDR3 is TGTGCCAGCAGCTTAGCCCTGAACACCGGGGAGCTGTTTTTT. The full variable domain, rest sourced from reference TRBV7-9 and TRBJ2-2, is DTGVSQNPRHKITKRGQNVTFRCDPISEHNRLYWYRQTLGQGPEFLTYFQNEAQLEKSRLLSDRFSAERPKGSFSTLEIQRTEQGDSAMYLCASSLALNTGELFFGEGSRLTVL.

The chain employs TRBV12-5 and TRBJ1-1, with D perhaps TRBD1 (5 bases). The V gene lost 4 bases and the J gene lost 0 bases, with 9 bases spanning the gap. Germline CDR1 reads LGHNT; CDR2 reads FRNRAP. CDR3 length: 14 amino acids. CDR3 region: CASGSIGVNTEAFF. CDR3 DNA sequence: TGTGCTAGTGGTTCGATAGGGGTGAACACTGAAGCTTTCTTT.

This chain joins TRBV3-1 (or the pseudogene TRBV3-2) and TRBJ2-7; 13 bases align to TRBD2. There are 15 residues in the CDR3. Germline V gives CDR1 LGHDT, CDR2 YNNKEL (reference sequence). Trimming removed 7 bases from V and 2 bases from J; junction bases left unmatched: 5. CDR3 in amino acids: CASTTGLAGTYEQYF. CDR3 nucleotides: TGTGCCAGCACGACGGGACTAGCGGGGACCTACGAGCAGTACTTC.

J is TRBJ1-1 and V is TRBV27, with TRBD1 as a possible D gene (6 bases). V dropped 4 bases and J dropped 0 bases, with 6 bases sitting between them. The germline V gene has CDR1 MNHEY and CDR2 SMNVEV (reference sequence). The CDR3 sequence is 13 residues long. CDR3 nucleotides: TGTGCCAGCAGTTGGACAGTGAACACTGAAGCTTTCTTT. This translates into CASSWTVNTEAFF.

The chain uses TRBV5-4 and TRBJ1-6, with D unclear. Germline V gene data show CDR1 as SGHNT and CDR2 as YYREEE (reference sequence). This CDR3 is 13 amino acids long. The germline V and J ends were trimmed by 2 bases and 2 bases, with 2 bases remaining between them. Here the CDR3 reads CASSFTYNSPLHF. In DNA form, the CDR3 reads TGTGCCAGCAGCTTTACCTATAATTCACCCCTCCACTTT.